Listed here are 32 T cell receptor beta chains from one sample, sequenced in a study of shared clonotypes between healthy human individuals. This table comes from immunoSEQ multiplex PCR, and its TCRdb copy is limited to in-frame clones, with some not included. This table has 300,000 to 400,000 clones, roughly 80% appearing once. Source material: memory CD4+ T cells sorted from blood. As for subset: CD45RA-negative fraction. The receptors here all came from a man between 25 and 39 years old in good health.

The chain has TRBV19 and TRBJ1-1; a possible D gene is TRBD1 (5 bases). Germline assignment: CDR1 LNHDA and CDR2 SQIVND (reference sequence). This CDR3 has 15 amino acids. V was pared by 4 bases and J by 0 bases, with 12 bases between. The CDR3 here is CASSTQAGVNTEAFF. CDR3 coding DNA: TGTGCCAGTAGTACACAGGCGGGGGTGAACACTGAAGCTTTCTTT.

CDR3 protein: CASSVEGSTDTQYF. The CDR3 nucleotides are TGTGCCAGCAGCGTAGAAGGCAGCACAGATACGCAGTATTTT. The chain is built from TRBV9 and TRBJ2-3; no reliable D call. Germline loops: CDR1 SGDLS, CDR2 YYNGEE. The CDR3 covers 14 residues. V gave up 0 bases and J gave up 0 bases, with 5 bases separating them. The complete variable domain, with remaining parts taken from reference TRBV9 and TRBJ2-3, reads DSGVTQTPKHLITATGQRVTLRCSPRSGDLSVYWYQQSLDQGLQFLIQYYNGEERAKGNILERFSAQQFPDLHSELNLSSLELGDSALYFCASSVEGSTDTQYFGPGTRLTVL.

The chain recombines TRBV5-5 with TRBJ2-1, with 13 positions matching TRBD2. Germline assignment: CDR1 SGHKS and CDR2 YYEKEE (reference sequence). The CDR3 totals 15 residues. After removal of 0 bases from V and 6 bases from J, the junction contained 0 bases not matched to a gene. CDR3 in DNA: TGTGCCAGCAGCTTGGGGACTAGCGGGAGCAATGAGCAGTTCTTC. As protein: CASSLGTSGSNEQFF.

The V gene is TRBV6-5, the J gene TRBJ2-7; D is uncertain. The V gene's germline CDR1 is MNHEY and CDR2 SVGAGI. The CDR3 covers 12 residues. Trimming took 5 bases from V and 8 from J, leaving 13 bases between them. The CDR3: CASSPDGRQQYF. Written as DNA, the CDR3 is TGTGCCAGCAGTCCCGACGGGCGCCAGCAGTACTTC.

DNA of the CDR3: TGTGCCAGCAGGATGGGGTCCTCGGGACAGCCCCAGCATTTT. Its protein product is CASRMGSSGQPQHF. The chain employs TRBV28 and TRBJ1-5; D not certain. CDR1 and CDR2 (germline): MDHEN, SYDVKM. The ends were cut back, 6 bases at V and 7 bases at J, with 16 bases in the middle. This CDR3 region has 14 residues.

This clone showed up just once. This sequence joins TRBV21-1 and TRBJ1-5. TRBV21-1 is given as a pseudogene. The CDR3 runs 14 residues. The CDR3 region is CASSRAIGGQPQHF. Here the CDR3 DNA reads TGTGCCAGCAGCAGAGCAATAGGCGGTCAGCCCCAGCATTTT.

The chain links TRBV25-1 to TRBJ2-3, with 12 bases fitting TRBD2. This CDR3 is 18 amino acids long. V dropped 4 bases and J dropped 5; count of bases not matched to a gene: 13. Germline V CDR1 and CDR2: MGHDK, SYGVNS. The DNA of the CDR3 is TGTGCCAGCAGTGCGGGTCGTGGACTAGCGGGATATATAGATACGCAGTATTTT. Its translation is CASSAGRGLAGYIDTQYF.

CDR3 region: CASSPRQTNEKLFF. The DNA for the CDR3 is TGTGCCAGCTCACCAAGACAGACTAATGAAAAACTGTTTTTT. V and J are TRBV18 and TRBJ1-4; the D gene is possibly TRBD1 (5 bases). CDR3 length: 14 amino acids. The germline V gene encodes CDR1 KGHSH and CDR2 LQKENI. V lost 2 bases and J lost 2, with 6 bases in between.

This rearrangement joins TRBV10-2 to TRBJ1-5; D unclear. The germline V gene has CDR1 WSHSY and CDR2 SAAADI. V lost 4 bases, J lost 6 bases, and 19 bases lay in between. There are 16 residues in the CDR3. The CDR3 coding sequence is TGCGCCAGCAGTGCTGACCGTCCCGGTTTAGGTCAGCCCCAGCATTTT. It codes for CASSADRPGLGQPQHF.

The CDR3 sequence: CASRAPLRQDARTEAFF. The CDR3 nucleotides are TGTGCCAGCAGGGCGCCCCTTCGACAGGACGCACGCACTGAAGCTTTCTTT. This chain joins TRBV7-9 and TRBJ1-1, with a weak D call TRBD1 (6 bases). The germline gives CDR1 SEHNR, CDR2 FQNEAQ (reference sequence). Trimming left V 6 bases short and J 4 bases short, with 24 bases between. This CDR3 is built from 17 residues.

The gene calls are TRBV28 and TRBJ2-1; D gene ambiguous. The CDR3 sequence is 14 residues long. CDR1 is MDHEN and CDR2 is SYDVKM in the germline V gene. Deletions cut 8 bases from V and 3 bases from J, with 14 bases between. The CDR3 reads CASHTAGVYNEQFF. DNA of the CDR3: TGTGCCAGCCATACGGCAGGCGTCTACAATGAGCAGTTCTTC. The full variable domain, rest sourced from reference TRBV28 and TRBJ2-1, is DVKVTQSSRYLVKRTGEKVFLECVQDMDHENMFWYRQDPGLGLRLIYFSYDVKMKEKGDIPEGYSVSREKKERFSLILESASTNQTSMYLCASHTAGVYNEQFFGPGTRLTVL.

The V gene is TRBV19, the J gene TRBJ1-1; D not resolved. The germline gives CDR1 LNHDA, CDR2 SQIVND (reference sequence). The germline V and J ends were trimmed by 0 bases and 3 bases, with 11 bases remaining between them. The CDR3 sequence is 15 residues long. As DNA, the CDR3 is TGTGCCAGTAGTATAGATATGGGTAGGGACACTGAAGCTTTCTTT. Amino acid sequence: CASSIDMGRDTEAFF.

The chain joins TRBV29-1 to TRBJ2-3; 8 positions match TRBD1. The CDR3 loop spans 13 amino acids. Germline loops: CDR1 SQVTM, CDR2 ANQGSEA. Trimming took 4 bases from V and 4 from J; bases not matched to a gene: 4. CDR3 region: CSVGTGISDTQYF. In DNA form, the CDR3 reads TGCAGCGTTGGGACAGGGATTTCAGATACGCAGTATTTT.

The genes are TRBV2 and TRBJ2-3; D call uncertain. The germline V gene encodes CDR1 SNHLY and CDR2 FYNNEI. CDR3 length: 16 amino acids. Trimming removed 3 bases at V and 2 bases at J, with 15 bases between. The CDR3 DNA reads TGTGCCAGCAGTGATAGGGCAGGATCATCCACAGATACGCAGTATTTT. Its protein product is CASSDRAGSSTDTQYF. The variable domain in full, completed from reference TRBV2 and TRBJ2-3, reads EPEVTQTPSHQVTQMGQEVILRCVPISNHLYFYWYRQILGQKVEFLVSFYNNEISEKSEIFDDQFSVERPDGSNFTLKIRSTKLEDSAMYFCASSDRAGSSTDTQYFGPGTRLTVL.

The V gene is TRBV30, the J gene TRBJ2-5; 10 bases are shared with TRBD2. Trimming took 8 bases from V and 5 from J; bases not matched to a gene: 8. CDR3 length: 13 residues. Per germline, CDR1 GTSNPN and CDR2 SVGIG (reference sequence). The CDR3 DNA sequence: TGTGCCCGTTCGGAACTAGCGGGGGAGACCCAGTACTTC. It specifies CARSELAGETQYF.

CDR3 residues: CASSLDGSYNEQFF. CDR3 in DNA: TGTGCCAGCAGCTTAGACGGCTCCTACAATGAGCAGTTCTTC. This rearrangement joins TRBV7-3 to TRBJ2-1; unclear D gene. V dropped 2 bases and J dropped 0 bases, with 5 bases sitting between them. Germline values: CDR1 SGHTA, CDR2 FQGTGA. This CDR3 is built from 14 residues. The entire variable domain, with the rest obtained from reference TRBV7-3 and TRBJ2-1, is as follows: GAGVSQTPSNKVTEKGKYVELRCDPISGHTALYWYRQSLGQGPEFLIYFQGTGAADDSGLPNDRFFAVRPEGSVSTLKIQRTERGDSAVYLCASSLDGSYNEQFFGPGTRLTVL.

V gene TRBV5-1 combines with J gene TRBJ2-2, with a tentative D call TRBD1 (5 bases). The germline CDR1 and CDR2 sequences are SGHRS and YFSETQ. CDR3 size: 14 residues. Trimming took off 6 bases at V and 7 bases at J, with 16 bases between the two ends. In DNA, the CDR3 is TGCGCCAGCACCAGGACCCAGGGTAGCGGGGAGCTGTTTTTT. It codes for CASTRTQGSGELFF.

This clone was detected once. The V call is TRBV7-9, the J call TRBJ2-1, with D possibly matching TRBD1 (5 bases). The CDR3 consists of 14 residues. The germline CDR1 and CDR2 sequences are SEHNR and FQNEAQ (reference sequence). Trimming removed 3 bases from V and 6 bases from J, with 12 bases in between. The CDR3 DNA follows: TGTGCCAGCAGCTTCGGAAGACAGTTCAATGAGCAGTTCTTC. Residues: CASSFGRQFNEQFF.

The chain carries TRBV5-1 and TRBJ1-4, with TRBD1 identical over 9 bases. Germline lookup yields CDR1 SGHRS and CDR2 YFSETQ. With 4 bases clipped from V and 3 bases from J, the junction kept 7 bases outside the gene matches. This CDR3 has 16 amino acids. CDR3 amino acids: CASSIQGAGANEKLFF. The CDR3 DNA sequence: TGCGCCAGCAGCATACAGGGGGCAGGGGCTAATGAAAAACTGTTTTTT. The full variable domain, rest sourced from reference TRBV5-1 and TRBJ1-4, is KAGVTQTPRYLIKTRGQQVTLSCSPISGHRSVSWYQQTPGQGLQFLFEYFSETQRNKGNFPGRFSGRQFSNSRSEMNVSTLELGDSALYLCASSIQGAGANEKLFFGSGTQLSVL.

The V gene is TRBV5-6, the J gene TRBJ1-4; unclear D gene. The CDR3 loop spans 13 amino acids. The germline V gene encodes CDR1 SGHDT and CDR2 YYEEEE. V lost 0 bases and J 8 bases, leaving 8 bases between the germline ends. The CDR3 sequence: CASSLAAAEKLFF. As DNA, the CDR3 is TGTGCCAGCAGCTTGGCAGCCGCGGAAAAACTGTTTTTT.

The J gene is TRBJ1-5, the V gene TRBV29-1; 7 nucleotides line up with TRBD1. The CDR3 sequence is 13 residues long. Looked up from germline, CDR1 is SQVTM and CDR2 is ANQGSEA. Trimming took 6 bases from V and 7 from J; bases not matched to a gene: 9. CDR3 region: CSVIGQVGQPQHF. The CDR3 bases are TGCAGCGTCATCGGACAGGTCGGCCAGCCCCAGCATTTT. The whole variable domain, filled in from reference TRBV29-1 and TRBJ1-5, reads SAVISQKPSRDICQRGTSLTIQCQVDSQVTMMFWYRQQPGQSLTLIATANQGSEATYESGFVIDKFPISRPNLTFSTLTVSNMSPEDSSIYLCSVIGQVGQPQHFGDGTRLSIL.

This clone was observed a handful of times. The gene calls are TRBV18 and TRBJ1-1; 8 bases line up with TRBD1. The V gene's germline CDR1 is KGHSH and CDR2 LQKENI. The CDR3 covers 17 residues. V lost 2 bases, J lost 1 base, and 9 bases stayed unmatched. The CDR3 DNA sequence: TGTGCCAGCTCACCATACTCAGGGGGCGCCCCGAACACTGAAGCTTTCTTT. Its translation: CASSPYSGGAPNTEAFF. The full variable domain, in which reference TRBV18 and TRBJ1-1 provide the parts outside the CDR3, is NAGVMQNPRHLVRRRGQEARLRCSPMKGHSHVYWYRQLPEEGLKFMVYLQKENIIDESGMPKERFSAEFPKEGPSILRIQQVVRGDSAAYFCASSPYSGGAPNTEAFFGQGTRLTVV.

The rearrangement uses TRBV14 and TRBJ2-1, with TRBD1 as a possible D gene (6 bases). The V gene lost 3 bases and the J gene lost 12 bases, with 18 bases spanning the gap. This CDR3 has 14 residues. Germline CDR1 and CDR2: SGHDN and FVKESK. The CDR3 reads CASSQEKTGYRQFF. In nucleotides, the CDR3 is TGTGCCAGCAGCCAGGAAAAGACAGGCTATCGGCAGTTCTTC.

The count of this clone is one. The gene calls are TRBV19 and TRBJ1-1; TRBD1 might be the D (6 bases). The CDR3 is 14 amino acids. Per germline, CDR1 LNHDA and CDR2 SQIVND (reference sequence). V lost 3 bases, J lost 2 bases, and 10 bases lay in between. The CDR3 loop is CASSIGGANTEAFF. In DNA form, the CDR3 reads TGTGCCAGTAGTATTGGGGGGGCTAACACTGAAGCTTTCTTT.

Here the CDR3 reads CASSGQNNFQETQYF. DNA of the CDR3: TGTGCCAGCTCGGGTCAGAACAATTTCCAAGAGACCCAGTACTTC. V and J are TRBV2 and TRBJ2-5; D gene ambiguous. Germline loops: CDR1 SNHLY, CDR2 FYNNEI. This CDR3 is built from 15 residues. V was pared by 8 bases and J by 1 base, with 17 bases between.

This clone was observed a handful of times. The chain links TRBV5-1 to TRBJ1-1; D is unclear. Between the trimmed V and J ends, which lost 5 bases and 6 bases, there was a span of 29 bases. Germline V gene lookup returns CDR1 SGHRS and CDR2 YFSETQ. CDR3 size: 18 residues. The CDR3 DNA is TGCGCCAGCAGTATGGTGGCAGGTGGGAGTTGGTTCGACCCTGAAGCTTTCTTT. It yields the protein CASSMVAGGSWFDPEAFF.

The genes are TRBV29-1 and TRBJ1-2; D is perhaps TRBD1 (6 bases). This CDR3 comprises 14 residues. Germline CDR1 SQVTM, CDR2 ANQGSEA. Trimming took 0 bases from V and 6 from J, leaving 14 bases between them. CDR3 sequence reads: CSVEDRGRGHGYTF. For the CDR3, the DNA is TGCAGCGTTGAAGATCGGGGCAGGGGACATGGCTACACCTTC. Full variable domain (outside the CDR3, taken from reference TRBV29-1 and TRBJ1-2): SAVISQKPSRDICQRGTSLTIQCQVDSQVTMMFWYRQQPGQSLTLIATANQGSEATYESGFVIDKFPISRPNLTFSTLTVSNMSPEDSSIYLCSVEDRGRGHGYTFGSGTRLTVV.

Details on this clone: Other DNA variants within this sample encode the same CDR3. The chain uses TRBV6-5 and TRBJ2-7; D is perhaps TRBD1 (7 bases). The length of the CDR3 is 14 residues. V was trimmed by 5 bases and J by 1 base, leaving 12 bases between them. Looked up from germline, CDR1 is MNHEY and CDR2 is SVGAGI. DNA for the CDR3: TGTGCCAGCAGTCGACAGGGAGGATCCTACGAGCAGTACTTC. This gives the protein CASSRQGGSYEQYF.

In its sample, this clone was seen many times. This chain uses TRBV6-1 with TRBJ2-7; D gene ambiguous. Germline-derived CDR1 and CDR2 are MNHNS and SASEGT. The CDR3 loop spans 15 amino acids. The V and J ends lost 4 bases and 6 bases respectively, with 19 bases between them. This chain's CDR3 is CASSGLAHKTIEQYF. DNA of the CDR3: TGTGCCAGCAGTGGGTTAGCCCACAAGACGATCGAGCAGTACTTC.

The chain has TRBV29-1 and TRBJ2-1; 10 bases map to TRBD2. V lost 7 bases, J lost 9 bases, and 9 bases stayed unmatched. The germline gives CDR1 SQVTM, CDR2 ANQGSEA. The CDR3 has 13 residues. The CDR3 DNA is TGCAGCGCGGGACTAGCGTTCGTGGGTGAGCAGTTCTTC. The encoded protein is CSAGLAFVGEQFF.

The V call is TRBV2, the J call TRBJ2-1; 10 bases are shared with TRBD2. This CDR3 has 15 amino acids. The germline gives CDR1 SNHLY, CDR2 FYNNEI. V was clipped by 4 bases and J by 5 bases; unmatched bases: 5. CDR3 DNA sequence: TGTGCCAGCAGTGGAACTAGCGGGAACCACAATGAGCAGTTCTTC. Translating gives CASSGTSGNHNEQFF.

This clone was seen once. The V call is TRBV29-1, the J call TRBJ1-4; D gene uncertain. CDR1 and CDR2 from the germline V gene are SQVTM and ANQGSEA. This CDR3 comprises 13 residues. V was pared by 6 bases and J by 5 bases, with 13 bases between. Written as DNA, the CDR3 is TGCAGCGTCTCCCTTGGACGGAATGAAAAACTGTTTTTT. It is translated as CSVSLGRNEKLFF.